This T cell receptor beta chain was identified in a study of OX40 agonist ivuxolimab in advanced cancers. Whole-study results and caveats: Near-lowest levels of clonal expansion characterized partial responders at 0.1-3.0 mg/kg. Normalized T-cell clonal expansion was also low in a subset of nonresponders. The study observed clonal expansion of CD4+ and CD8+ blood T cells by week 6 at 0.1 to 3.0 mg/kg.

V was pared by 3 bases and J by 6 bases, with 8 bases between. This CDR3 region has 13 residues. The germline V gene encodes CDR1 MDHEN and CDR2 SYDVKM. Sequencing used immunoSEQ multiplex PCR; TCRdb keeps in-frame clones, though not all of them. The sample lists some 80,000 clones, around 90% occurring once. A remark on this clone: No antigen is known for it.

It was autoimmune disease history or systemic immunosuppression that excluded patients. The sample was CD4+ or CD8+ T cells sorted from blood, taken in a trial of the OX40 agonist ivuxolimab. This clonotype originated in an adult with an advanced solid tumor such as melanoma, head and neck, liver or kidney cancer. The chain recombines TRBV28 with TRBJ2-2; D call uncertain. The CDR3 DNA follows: TGTGCCAGCAGTTTGTGGTTAGCCGGGGAGCTGTTTTTT. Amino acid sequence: CASSLWLAGELFF. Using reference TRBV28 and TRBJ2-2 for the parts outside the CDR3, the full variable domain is DVKVTQSSRYLVKRTGEKVFLECVQDMDHENMFWYRQDPGLGLRLIYFSYDVKMKEKGDIPEGYSVSREKKERFSLILESASTNQTSMYLCASSLWLAGELFFGEGSRLTVL.